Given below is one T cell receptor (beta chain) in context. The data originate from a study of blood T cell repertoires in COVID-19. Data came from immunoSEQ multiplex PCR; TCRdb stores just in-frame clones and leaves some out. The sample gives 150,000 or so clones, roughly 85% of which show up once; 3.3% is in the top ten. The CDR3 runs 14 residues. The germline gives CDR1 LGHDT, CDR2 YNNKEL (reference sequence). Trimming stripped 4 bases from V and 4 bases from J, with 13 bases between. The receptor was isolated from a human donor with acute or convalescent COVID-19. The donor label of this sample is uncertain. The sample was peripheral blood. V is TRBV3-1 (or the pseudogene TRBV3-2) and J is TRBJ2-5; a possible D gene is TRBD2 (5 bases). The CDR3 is CASSRRSGGETQYF. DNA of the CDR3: TGTGCCAGCAGCCGCCGGAGCGGCGGAGAGACCCAGTACTTC.